A selection of T cell receptor beta chains follows, all from one sample in a study of PD-1 blockade in mismatch repair-deficient tumors. Profiling relied on immunoSEQ multiplex PCR, and the TCRdb table lists in-frame clones only, not all of them. The data hold some 120,000 clones, with around 83% observed a single time. This specimen consisted of peripheral blood, obtained 44 weeks after starting pembrolizumab. Receptor source: an adult with mismatch repair-deficient cancer. The CDR3 runs from the conserved cysteine through the conserved F or W. D genes are given only for firm matches. Size values are once, few and many counts, or a class for expanded clones, and some rows have none.

TRBV6-6	NA	NA	TRBJ1-2	TGTGCCAGCAGTTACCTACAGGACTATGGCTACACCTTC	CASSYLQDYGYTF
TRBV7-9	TRBD2	NA	TRBJ2-5	TGTGCCACCGGAACTAGCGGGAATCAAGAGACCCAGTACTTC	CATGTSGNQETQYF
TRBV13	TRBD2	NA	TRBJ2-1	TGTGCCAGCAGCTTAGGCCTAAGAGGGCTAGCGGTACATAATGAGCAGTTCTTC	CASSLGLRGLAVHNEQFF
TRBV6-6	NA	NA	TRBJ2-5	TGTGCCAGCAGTTACCGTCTAGGGGGAGAGACCCAGTACTTC	CASSYRLGGETQYF
TRBV11-2	NA	NA	TRBJ1-4	TGTGCCAGCAGCTCCCCTAGGGGGGCGAATGAAAAACTGTTTTTT	CASSSPRGANEKLFF
TRBV14	NA	NA	TRBJ1-1	TGTGCCAGCAGCCATAAAAATCGACAGATGCAGAACACTGAAGCTTTCTTT	CASSHKNRQMQNTEAFF
TRBV7-2	NA	NA	TRBJ1-1	TGTGCCAGCAGCCGAGACAAGAACACTGAAGCTTTCTTT	CASSRDKNTEAFF
TRBV6-6	TRBD1	few	TRBJ1-2	TGTGCCAGCAGTGACCTCGGACAGGGGGCATGGGGCTACACCTTC	CASSDLGQGAWGYTF
TRBV19	TRBD2	NA	TRBJ2-3	TGTGCCAGTAAGGGGACAGCGGGAGGGCACACAGATACGCAGTATTTT	CASKGTAGGHTDTQYF
TRBV19	TRBD2	NA	TRBJ2-1	TGTGCCAGTACCCCCGGGACTAGCGGGAGGGGGGGGTACTCCTACAATGAGCAGTTCTTC	CASTPGTSGRGGYSYNEQFF
TRBV19	TRBD1	NA	TRBJ1-5	TGTGCCAGTAGTATAGACCACAGGGGGTATCAGCCCCAGCATTTT	CASSIDHRGYQPQHF
TRBV28	TRBD1	once	TRBJ2-3	TGTGCCAGCAGTTCTGGGACAGGGCACACAGATACGCAGTATTTT	CASSSGTGHTDTQYF
TRBV5-1	NA	NA	TRBJ2-7	TGCGCCAGCAGCTTAGGGACACCAACAGCCTACGAGCAGTACTTC	CASSLGTPTAYEQYF
TRBV29-1	NA	NA	TRBJ2-3	TGCAGCGTAGTAGGCAGGAGCACAGATACGCAGTATTTT	CSVVGRSTDTQYF
TRBV2	TRBD2	NA	TRBJ2-5	TGTGCCAGCAGTGAGAGACTAGCGGGAGGCACATTCGAAGAGACCCAGTACTTC	CASSERLAGGTFEETQYF
TRBV7-9	NA	NA	TRBJ2-1	TGTGCCAGCAGCTTAACTTTCTCCTACAATGAGCAGTTCTTC	CASSLTFSYNEQFF
TRBV11-3	TRBD2	NA	TRBJ2-4	TGTGCCAGCAGCTTAGGGGTAACTAGCGGGAGAACCAAAAACATTCAGTACTTC	CASSLGVTSGRTKNIQYF
TRBV4-1	TRBD1	NA	TRBJ1-1	TGCGCCAGCAGCCAATACGGGACAGGCCGGACTGAAGCTTTCTTT	CASSQYGTGRTEAFF
TRBV28	TRBD2	NA	TRBJ2-5	TGTGCCAGCAGTCCAGTCCCCGGGACTAGGGAAGAGACCCAGTACTTC	CASSPVPGTREETQYF
TRBV4-1	TRBD1	NA	TRBJ1-5	TGCGCCAGCAGCCAGGACAGGGGTCTTAATCAGCCCCAGCATTTT	CASSQDRGLNQPQHF
TRBV4-1	NA	few	TRBJ1-1	TGCGCCAGCAGCCAAGATAGGGTAGGAACTGAAGCTTTCTTT	CASSQDRVGTEAFF
TRBV19	NA	NA	TRBJ1-1	TGTGCCAGTAGTATTCTCGACCGAGACGAAGCTTTCTTT	CASSILDRDEAFF
TRBV5-1	NA	few	TRBJ1-1	TGCGCCAGCAATGTCCAGGGGAACACTGAAGCTTTCTTT	CASNVQGNTEAFF
TRBV27	NA	NA	TRBJ2-1	TGTGCCAGCAGCTATCGGAGGGCCCCACTAGGTACGACTCGAAATGAGCAGTTCTTC	CASSYRRAPLGTTRNEQFF
TRBV4-3	NA	NA	TRBJ2-4	TGCGCCAGCAGCCAGGACCCGACTAGTCCCAAAAACATTCAGTACTTC	CASSQDPTSPKNIQYF
TRBV11-2	NA	once	TRBJ2-1	TGTGCCAGCCTGGGGCGCACCAACAATGAGCAGTTCTTC	CASLGRTNNEQFF
TRBV7-9	NA	NA	TRBJ2-7	TGTGCCAGCAGCTTCAGACGGGACCCCTACGAGCAGTACTTC	CASSFRRDPYEQYF
TRBV6-5	NA	NA	TRBJ1-5	TGTGCCAGCAGTCTGTGGTACAATCAGCCCCAGCATTTT	CASSLWYNQPQHF
TRBV7-2	TRBD2	once	TRBJ2-1	TGTGCCAGCAGCTTGGGGCCTAGCGGGTTCTCCTACAATGAGCAGTTCTTC	CASSLGPSGFSYNEQFF
TRBV5-1	TRBD2	NA	TRBJ2-1	TGCGCCAGCAGCTTAATAGCGGGAAGTTCCTACAATGAGCAGTTCTTC	CASSLIAGSSYNEQFF
TRBV7-2	TRBD2	NA	TRBJ2-7	TGTGCCAGCAGCCACCGACTAGCGGGAGGGCCCTACGAGCAGTACTTC	CASSHRLAGGPYEQYF
TRBV5-1	NA	NA	TRBJ2-1	TGCGCCAGCAGCGGGGGACGGCCCAATGAGCAGTTCTTC	CASSGGRPNEQFF
TRBV28	TRBD1	once	TRBJ2-2	TGTGCCAGCAGTTCCCCTATGGACAGGTCGGGTACCGGGGAGCTGTTTTTT	CASSSPMDRSGTGELFF
TRBV6-6	NA	NA	TRBJ1-5	TGTGCCAGCAGTTATTGGGGAAATGATCAGCCCCAGCATTTT	CASSYWGNDQPQHF
TRBV12-2	NA	NA	TRBJ2-2	TGTGCAAGTCGCTTAGCCAGGTTGGCTCGGTCCGGGGAGCTGTTTTTT	CASRLARLARSGELFF
TRBV27	NA	NA	TRBJ2-7	TGTGCCAGCAGTTTAATAGTGGGTCGGGTACTGGAAGAGCAGTACTTC	CASSLIVGRVLEEQYF
TRBV25-1	TRBD1	NA	TRBJ1-1	TGTGCCAGCCGACAGGGGCGATCAATGAACACTGAAGCTTTCTTT	CASRQGRSMNTEAFF
TRBV11-2	NA	NA	TRBJ2-7	TGTGCCAGCAGCCCCTCTAAGCGGACCTTCTCCTACGAGCAGTACTTC	CASSPSKRTFSYEQYF
TRBV6-5	TRBD1	NA	TRBJ2-2	TGTGCCAGCAGACAGGGGGTAAACACCGGGGAGCTGTTTTTT	CASRQGVNTGELFF
TRBV4-1	NA	NA	TRBJ2-7	TGCGCCAGCAGCCAAGGTCTTCACAGGACCCCCTACGAGCAGTACTTC	CASSQGLHRTPYEQYF
TRBV11-2	NA	NA	TRBJ2-3	TGTGCCAGCAGCCCGACTTCTCCCGGCTTGTCAGGGAATCCTGATACGCAGTATTTT	CASSPTSPGLSGNPDTQYF
TRBV7-2	TRBD2	once	TRBJ2-5	TGTGCCAGCAGCTCTAGCGGGAGAAGGGAGACCCAGTACTTC	CASSSSGRRETQYF
TRBV19	TRBD2	once	TRBJ2-7	TGTGCCAGTAGTAGAAAATTGGGACTAGCGGGAGTAGACGAGCAGTACTTC	CASSRKLGLAGVDEQYF
TRBV27	TRBD2	NA	TRBJ2-7	TGTGCCAGCAGTCCCCAACGAGGTGGGAGGGCCTACGAGCAGTACTTC	CASSPQRGGRAYEQYF
TRBV19	NA	once	TRBJ1-5	TGTGCCAGTAGTAGGGGGCAGGGCAATCAGCCCCAGCATTTT	CASSRGQGNQPQHF
TRBV28	NA	NA	TRBJ2-7	TGTGCCACTGGGGGTTTGGCCTACGAGCAGTACTTC	CATGGLAYEQYF
TRBV28	TRBD1	NA	TRBJ1-5	TGTGCCAGCAGTTACAGGGGGGGTTATAGCAATCAGCCCCAGCATTTT	CASSYRGGYSNQPQHF
TRBV10-3	TRBD1	NA	TRBJ2-4	TGTGCCATCAGTCGAGGGACAGGGGGTTCGGACATTCAGTACTTC	CAISRGTGGSDIQYF
TRBV6-7	NA	NA	TRBJ2-5	TGTGCCAGCAGTTACTCGCGGTCTGGAGCGGTGGGCGGCGAGACCCAGTACTTC	CASSYSRSGAVGGETQYF
TRBV7-9	TRBD2	NA	TRBJ2-7	TGTGCCAGCAGCTCCCTCGGGACTAGTTGGGCCAACGAGCAGTACTTC	CASSSLGTSWANEQYF
TRBV4-1	NA	once	TRBJ2-7	TGCGCCAGCAGCACCCGCCCGGAGTTACGATCCTACGAGCAGTACTTC	CASSTRPELRSYEQYF